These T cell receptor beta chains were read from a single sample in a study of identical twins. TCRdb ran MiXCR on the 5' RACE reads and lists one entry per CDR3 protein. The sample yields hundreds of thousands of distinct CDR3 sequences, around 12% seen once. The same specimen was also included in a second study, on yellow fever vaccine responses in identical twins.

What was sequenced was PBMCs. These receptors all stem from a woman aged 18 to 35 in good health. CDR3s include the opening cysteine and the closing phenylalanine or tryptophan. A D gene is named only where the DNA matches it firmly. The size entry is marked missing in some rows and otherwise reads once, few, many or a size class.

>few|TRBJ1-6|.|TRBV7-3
CASSSGPPNSPLHF
TGTGCCAGCAGCTCCGGGCCCCCTAATTCACCCCTCCACTTT
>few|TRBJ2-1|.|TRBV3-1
CASSQAGTNEQFF
TGTGCCAGCAGCCAAGCGGGAACTAATGAGCAGTTCTTC
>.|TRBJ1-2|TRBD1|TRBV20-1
CSARDRDRSSYGYTF
TGCAGTGCTAGAGATCGGGACAGGAGTTCCTATGGCTACACCTTC
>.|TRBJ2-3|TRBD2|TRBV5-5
CASSYLKLAGGTDTQYF
TGTGCCAGCAGCTACCTAAAACTAGCGGGGGGCACAGATACGCAGTATTTT
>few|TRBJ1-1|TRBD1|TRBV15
CATSTGQGALNTEAFF
TGTGCCACCAGCACGGGACAGGGGGCTCTGAACACTGAAGCTTTCTTT
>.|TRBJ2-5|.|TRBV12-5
CASGLSLALRQETQYF
TGTGCTAGTGGTTTGAGCCTGGCCCTGAGACAAGAGACCCAGTACTTC
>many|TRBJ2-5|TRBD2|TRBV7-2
CASSLARTSGRFVTQYF
TGTGCCAGCAGCTTAGCCCGGACTAGCGGGAGATTTGTGACCCAGTACTTC
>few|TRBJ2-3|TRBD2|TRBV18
CASSRTSETDTQYF
TGTGCCAGCTCACGGACTAGCGAGACAGATACGCAGTATTTT
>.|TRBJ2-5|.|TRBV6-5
CASSYTRGEETQYF
TGTGCCAGCAGTTACACCAGGGGAGAGGAGACCCAGTACTTC
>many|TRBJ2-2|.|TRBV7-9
CASSLLGGDTGELFF
TGTGCCAGCAGCTTATTGGGTGGCGACACCGGGGAGCTGTTTTTT
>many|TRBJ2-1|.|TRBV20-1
CSARPYGEQFF
TGCAGTGCTAGACCATATGGGGAGCAGTTCTTC
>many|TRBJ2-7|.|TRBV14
CASSPVPPTRANPPYEQYF
TGTGCCAGCAGCCCTGTTCCACCCACGCGAGCTAATCCCCCCTACGAGCAGTACTTC
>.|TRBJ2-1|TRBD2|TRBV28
CASRILAGGYNEQFF
TGTGCCAGCAGGATACTAGCGGGAGGGTACAATGAGCAGTTCTTC
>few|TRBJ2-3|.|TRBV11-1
CASSRQYTDTQYF
TGTGCCAGCAGCCGACAGTACACAGATACGCAGTATTTT
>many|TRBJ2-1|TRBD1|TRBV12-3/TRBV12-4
CASSPGTGEQFF
TGTGCCAGCAGTCCCGGGACAGGAGAGCAGTTCTTC
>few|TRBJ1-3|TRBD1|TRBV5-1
CASSLDRGAGNTIYF
TGCGCCAGCAGCCTAGACAGGGGAGCTGGAAACACCATATATTTT
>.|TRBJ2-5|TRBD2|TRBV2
CASRVLAGETQYF
TGTGCCAGCAGGGTACTAGCGGGAGAGACCCAGTACTTC
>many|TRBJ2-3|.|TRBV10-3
CAISESGGDFDTQYF
TGTGCCATCAGTGAGTCCGGGGGTGACTTCGATACGCAGTATTTT
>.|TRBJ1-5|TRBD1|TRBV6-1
CASSLLPPGTGDQPQHF
TGTGCCAGCAGTCTGTTGCCGCCCGGGACAGGGGATCAGCCCCAGCATTTT
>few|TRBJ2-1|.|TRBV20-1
CSARGSGYNEQFF
TGCAGTGCTAGAGGAAGCGGGTACAATGAGCAGTTCTTC
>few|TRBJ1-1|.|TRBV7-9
CASSLGRGDEAFF
TGTGCCAGCAGCTTAGGTAGAGGGGATGAAGCTTTCTTT
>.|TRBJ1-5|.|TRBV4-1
CASSQDQRYNQPQHF
TGCGCCAGCAGCCAAGATCAACGGTACAATCAGCCCCAGCATTTT
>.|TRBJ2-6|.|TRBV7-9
CASSHNRLPSGANVLTF
TGTGCCAGCAGCCATAATCGCTTGCCTTCTGGGGCCAACGTCCTGACTTTC
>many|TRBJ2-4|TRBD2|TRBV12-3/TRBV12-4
CASSLGGAAKNIQYF
TGTGCCAGCAGCCTGGGAGGGGCAGCCAAAAACATTCAGTACTTC
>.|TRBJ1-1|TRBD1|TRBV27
CASSEMTQGGPEAFF
TGTGCCAGCAGCGAAATGACTCAGGGGGGGCCTGAAGCTTTCTTT